Shown below are 27 T cell receptor beta chains from a single sample sequenced in a study of cytomegalovirus exposure and HLA in healthy donors. Use of 60 Vbeta and 13 Jbeta primers characterized the PCR. Sequenced by immunoSEQ multiplex PCR; TCRdb stores in-frame clones only, minus some. Altogether about 210,000 clones are present, approximately 79% being singletons, with the ten largest covering approximately 1.8%. Sequenced input: PBMCs. These TCRs come from a male donor in good health and CMV-seronegative.

This clone was seen a handful of times. The chain employs TRBV28 and TRBJ1-1; no definite D call. V lost 2 bases and J lost 3, with 10 bases in between. CDR1 is MDHEN and CDR2 is SYDVKM in the germline V gene. This CDR3 has 14 residues. The CDR3 DNA follows: TGTGCCAGCAGTTTAAAGGGCGGGGACACTGAAGCTTTCTTT. This gives the protein CASSLKGGDTEAFF.

The chain joins TRBV2 to TRBJ1-4; 9 nucleotides match TRBD1. CDR3 length equals 14 residues. The J segment lost 10 bases and the V segment lost 6 bases, leaving 9 bases of the junction unmatched. CDR1 and CDR2 (germline): SNHLY, FYNNEI. The CDR3 sequence is CASSRDRDVGKLFF. CDR3 bases: TGTGCCAGCAGCCGGGACAGGGACGTTGGAAAACTGTTTTTT.

The chain joins TRBV9 to TRBJ2-2; no clear D gene. This CDR3 contains 14 residues. Trimming left V 0 bases short and J 1 base short, with 4 bases between. The germline V gene has CDR1 SGDLS and CDR2 YYNGEE. CDR3 sequence: CASSVVLNTGELFF. The CDR3 DNA sequence: TGTGCCAGCAGCGTAGTCCTGAACACCGGGGAGCTGTTTTTT.

This chain connects TRBV7-8 to TRBJ2-3; D remains unclear. V dropped 3 bases and J dropped 7 bases, with 8 bases sitting between them. Germline assignment: CDR1 SGHVS and CDR2 FQNEAQ. CDR3 length equals 12 residues. CDR3 in amino acids: CASSFIENTQYF. The DNA for the CDR3 is TGTGCCAGCAGCTTTATCGAGAATACGCAGTATTTT.

Worth noting for this clone: Other DNA sequences within the sample encode an identical CDR3. CDR3 region: CASSLRALNTEAFF. CDR3 bases: TGTGCCAGCAGTCTCAGGGCTTTGAACACTGAAGCTTTCTTT. This rearrangement joins TRBV27 to TRBJ1-1, with D possibly TRBD1 on 5 matching bases. Trimming removed 5 bases at V and 0 bases at J, with 10 bases between. This CDR3 spans 14 amino acids. Germline CDR1 and CDR2: MNHEY and SMNVEV (reference sequence).

The CDR3 spells CASSQVIGTGGLGYTF. Written as DNA, the CDR3 is TGCGCCAGCAGCCAAGTGATAGGGACAGGGGGATTAGGCTACACCTTC. The gene calls are TRBV4-3 and TRBJ1-2; 11 bases are a match to TRBD1. The CDR3 consists of 16 residues. Unmatched junction bases numbered 9, after V lost 1 base and J lost 8 bases. Germline CDR1 is LGHNA and CDR2 is YSLEER.

The J gene is TRBJ1-5, the V gene TRBV9, with D perhaps matching TRBD1 (5 bases). V lost 3 bases and J lost 5, with 12 bases in between. The CDR3 is made up of 14 amino acids. Looked up from germline, CDR1 is SGDLS and CDR2 is YYNGEE. DNA of the CDR3: TGTGCCAGCAGCGCCGGGACTAAGGATCAGCCCCAGCATTTT. Amino acid sequence: CASSAGTKDQPQHF.

V and J are TRBV6-4 and TRBJ2-1; 8 positions agree with TRBD1. This CDR3 has 14 residues. V gave up 4 bases and J gave up 6 bases; unmatched junction bases: 5. Germline V CDR1 and CDR2: MRHNA, SNTAGT. As DNA, the CDR3 is TGTGCCAGCAGTGGGGGACAGGAGTCCAATGAGCAGTTCTTC. This translates into CASSGGQESNEQFF.

The chain is built from TRBV5-1 and TRBJ2-3; 9 bases align to TRBD1. The CDR3 totals 14 residues. The germline gives CDR1 SGHRS, CDR2 YFSETQ. V was clipped by 3 bases and J by 6 bases; unmatched bases: 5. CDR3 sequence (DNA): TGCGCCAGCAGCTGGGACAGGGCGGGGGATACGCAGTATTTT. Translated: CASSWDRAGDTQYF.

This clone showed up just a few times. The chain is built from TRBV2 and TRBJ1-5; a possible D gene is TRBD1 (5 bases). Germline loops: CDR1 SNHLY, CDR2 FYNNEI. The CDR3 is 13 amino acids. The ends were cut back, 3 bases at V and 6 bases at J, with 9 bases in the middle. CDR3 nucleotides: TGTGCCAGCAGTGAGAGGGGAGGTCAGCCCCAGCATTTT. Translating gives CASSERGGQPQHF. Supplemented by reference TRBV2 and TRBJ1-5, the full variable domain reads EPEVTQTPSHQVTQMGQEVILRCVPISNHLYFYWYRQILGQKVEFLVSFYNNEISEKSEIFDDQFSVERPDGSNFTLKIRSTKLEDSAMYFCASSERGGQPQHFGDGTRLSIL.

This clone has more than one count but fewer than ten. The V gene is TRBV28, the J gene TRBJ2-2, with 8 bases matching TRBD2. From germline, CDR1 is MDHEN and CDR2 SYDVKM. Trimming took 3 bases from V and 2 from J; bases not matched to a gene: 8. This CDR3 is built from 17 residues. CDR3 bases: TGTGCCAGCAGTTTCCCGCCCGGGACTAGAAACACCGGGGAGCTGTTTTTT. Residues: CASSFPPGTRNTGELFF.

This clone was seen repeatedly, ten times or more. This specimen includes other DNA sequences encoding the same CDR3. This chain links TRBV6-4 with TRBJ2-3; perhaps TRBD2 as D (6 bases). The CDR3 loop spans 13 amino acids. Looked up from germline, CDR1 is MRHNA and CDR2 is SNTAGT. Between the trimmed V and J ends, which lost 3 bases and 2 bases, there was a span of 6 bases. CDR3 loop: CASSERDTDTQYF. The CDR3, as DNA: TGTGCCAGCAGTGAGCGGGACACAGATACGCAGTATTTT.

This chain connects TRBV5-1 to TRBJ2-1; 7 nucleotides align to TRBD2. After removal of 0 bases from V and 10 bases from J, the junction contained 10 bases not matched to a gene. The CDR3 has 15 residues. Germline-derived CDR1 and CDR2 are SGHRS and YFSETQ. CDR3 nucleotide sequence: TGCGCCAGCAGCTTGGCCCCCGGGGGGTTCGGGGAGCAGTTCTTC. Protein sequence: CASSLAPGGFGEQFF.

The chain recombines TRBV9 with TRBJ1-2; TRBD1 matches 7 bases. Per the germline V gene, CDR1 is SGDLS and CDR2 is YYNGEE. Trimming cost V 5 bases and J 4 bases; bases outside gene matches: 2. The CDR3 is 12 amino acids. The CDR3 region has the DNA TGTGCCAGCAGGGACAGGATCTATGGCTACACCTTC. Translating it yields CASRDRIYGYTF.

The chain links TRBV19 to TRBJ2-6, with D unclear. V lost 3 bases and J lost 4, with 10 bases in between. CDR1 LNHDA and CDR2 SQIVND come from the germline V gene (reference sequence). The CDR3 loop spans 15 amino acids. The CDR3 DNA reads as TGTGCCAGTAGTATCAGAACATGGGGGGCCAACGTCCTGACTTTC. It specifies CASSIRTWGANVLTF.

This chain joins TRBV27 and TRBJ2-7; 12 nucleotides agree with TRBD1. The V gene's germline CDR1 is MNHEY and CDR2 SMNVEV (reference sequence). The V segment lost 4 bases and the J segment 5 bases; nucleotides outside the gene matches: 6. The CDR3 runs 15 residues. CDR3 in DNA: TGTGCCAGCAGTTCCGGGACAGGGGGCTACAACGAGCAGTACTTC. It codes for CASSSGTGGYNEQYF.

Only a few counts were recorded for this clone. The chain recombines TRBV6-5 with TRBJ2-2; D ambiguous. This CDR3 is built from 13 residues. Germline CDR1 reads MNHEY; CDR2 reads SVGAGI. V shed 2 bases and J shed 3 bases, with 4 bases lying between them. The CDR3 is CASSYPYTGELFF. In DNA form, the CDR3 reads TGTGCCAGCAGTTACCCTTACACCGGGGAGCTGTTTTTT.

The rearrangement uses TRBV28 and TRBJ2-1; maybe TRBD1 (6 bases). CDR1 is MDHEN and CDR2 is SYDVKM in the germline V gene. The V end was cut by 6 bases, the J end by 0 bases, with 18 bases between. The CDR3 sequence is 17 residues long. The CDR3 sequence is CASRPLGRGSSYNEQFF. In DNA, the CDR3 is TGTGCCAGCAGACCCTTGGGTAGGGGGAGCTCCTACAATGAGCAGTTCTTC. Looking up the rest from reference TRBV28 and TRBJ2-1 gives the full variable domain: DVKVTQSSRYLVKRTGEKVFLECVQDMDHENMFWYRQDPGLGLRLIYFSYDVKMKEKGDIPEGYSVSREKKERFSLILESASTNQTSMYLCASRPLGRGSSYNEQFFGPGTRLTVL.

This clone was seen only once. The chain recombines TRBV6-6 with TRBJ2-1; tentatively, D is TRBD1 (6 bases). The CDR3 consists of 15 residues. V was pared by 7 bases and J by 2 bases, with 15 bases between. In germline, CDR1 is MNHNY, CDR2 SVGAGI (reference sequence). Here the CDR3 DNA reads TGTGCCAGCACCCGGTCAGGGGACACCTACAATGAGCAGTTCTTC. Its translation: CASTRSGDTYNEQFF.

The gene calls are TRBV4-2 and TRBJ2-1; D might be TRBD2 (5 bases). V was shortened by 0 bases and J by 9 bases, with 9 bases between the two germline ends. This CDR3 contains 13 residues. The germline V gene encodes CDR1 LGHNA and CDR2 YNFKEQ. This CDR3 is CASSQDLEGEQFF. The CDR3 DNA sequence: TGTGCCAGCAGCCAAGATCTCGAGGGTGAGCAGTTCTTC.

The chain combines TRBV5-6 with TRBJ1-4, with D unclear. The V end was cut by 3 bases, the J end by 8 bases, with 14 bases between. CDR1 is SGHDT, CDR2 YYEEEE, per germline. The CDR3 sequence is 14 residues long. The CDR3 sequence is CASSYGGSREKLFF. CDR3 DNA sequence: TGTGCCAGCAGCTACGGAGGTTCTCGCGAAAAACTGTTTTTT.

This clone has just a few counts. The genes are TRBV6-4 and TRBJ2-3; tentatively, D is TRBD2 (5 bases). V gave up 4 bases and J gave up 2 bases, with 7 bases separating them. This CDR3 is built from 13 residues. CDR1 is MRHNA and CDR2 is SNTAGT in the germline V gene. CDR3 coding DNA: TGTGCCAGCAGTGGCCGGGACACAGATACGCAGTATTTT. Amino acid sequence: CASSGRDTDTQYF.

This rearrangement joins TRBV27 to TRBJ2-5; the D is unclear. The CDR3 has 13 amino acids. Germline assignment: CDR1 MNHEY and CDR2 SMNVEV (reference sequence). Trimming cost V 3 bases and J 1 base, with 6 bases left between them. Here the CDR3 reads CASSFLGQETQYF. The CDR3 DNA follows: TGTGCCAGCAGTTTCCTAGGCCAAGAGACCCAGTACTTC.

The V and J genes are TRBV28 and TRBJ2-7; D is unresolved. The length of the CDR3 is 13 residues. The V gene lost 5 bases and the J gene lost 5 bases, with 13 bases spanning the gap. Germline CDR1 reads MDHEN; CDR2 reads SYDVKM. CDR3 in DNA: TGTGCCAGCAGTCCCCTCTTTGGGCACGAGCAGTACTTC. Amino acids: CASSPLFGHEQYF.

V is TRBV6-6 and J is TRBJ1-2; D remains ambiguous. The V and J ends lost 5 bases and 2 bases respectively, with 9 bases between them. The germline CDR1 and CDR2 sequences are MNHNY and SVGAGI (reference sequence). CDR3 length: 13 amino acids. Written as DNA, the CDR3 is TGTGCCAGCAGTCCTGGGCCCAACTATGGCTACACCTTC. Translating it yields CASSPGPNYGYTF.

This clone was seen just once. V usage is TRBV27 and J usage is TRBJ2-7; 8 bases are shared with TRBD1. V lost 3 bases, J lost 3 bases, and 7 bases stayed unmatched. Germline CDR1 is MNHEY and CDR2 is SMNVEV (reference sequence). The CDR3 contains 15 residues. The DNA of the CDR3 is TGTGCCAGCAGTTTGGGGTCAGGGGGCTACTACGAGCAGTACTTC. As protein: CASSLGSGGYYEQYF.

The V and J genes are TRBV14 and TRBJ2-1; no firm D call. This CDR3 comprises 14 residues. Germline V lookup: CDR1 SGHDN, CDR2 FVKESK. V lost 0 bases and J 7 bases, leaving 10 bases between the germline ends. The DNA of the CDR3 is TGTGCCAGCAGCCAAGATTACAGTAGGAATGAGCAGTTCTTC. It is translated as CASSQDYSRNEQFF.